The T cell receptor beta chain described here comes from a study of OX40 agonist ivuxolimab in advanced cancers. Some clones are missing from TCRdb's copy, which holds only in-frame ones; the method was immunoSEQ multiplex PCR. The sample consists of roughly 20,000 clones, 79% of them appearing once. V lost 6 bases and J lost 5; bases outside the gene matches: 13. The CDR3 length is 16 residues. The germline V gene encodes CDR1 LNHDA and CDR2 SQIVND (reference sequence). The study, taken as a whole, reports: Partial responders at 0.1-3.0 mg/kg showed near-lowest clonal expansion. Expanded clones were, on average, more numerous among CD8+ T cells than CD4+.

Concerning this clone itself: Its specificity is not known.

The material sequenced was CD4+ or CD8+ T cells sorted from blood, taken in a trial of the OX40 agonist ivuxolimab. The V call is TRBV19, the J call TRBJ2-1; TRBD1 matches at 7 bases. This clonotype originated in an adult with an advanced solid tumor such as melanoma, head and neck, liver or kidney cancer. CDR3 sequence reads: CASREKGKGADNEQFF. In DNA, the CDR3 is TGTGCCAGTAGAGAAAAGGGAAAGGGGGCCGACAATGAGCAGTTCTTC.